Listed here is a single T cell receptor (beta chain). Its recognized antigen is unknown. No quality values exist for individual bases; no much larger clone is one base distant. Genomic DNA was extracted from sorted cells for sequencing of the TCRbeta CDR3 region. The immunoSEQ Assay was used to sequence the TCRbeta CDR3 regions. As stored in TCRdb, this immuneACCESS dataset retains in-frame rearrangements with V and J assigned. A fraction of the clones does not appear; measured against another copy, unresolved V genes explain less than half of the discrepancy, and the remainder lacks a known reason. A total of 60,000 to 65,000 clones appear in this sample, around 91% of them only once. Roughly a tenth of the sample belongs to the ten largest clones. The CDR3 spans 13 residues, from the cysteine through the phenylalanine. Only CDR3 DNA remains: 39 bases, in frame from the first base. V loses 7 bases of germline sequence and J loses 0 bases, and the interval between the two ends is 9 bases. Taken from the germline V gene, the CDR1 and CDR2 loops are SNHLY and FYNNEI.

This entry belongs to a study of OX40 agonist ivuxolimab in advanced cancers. For context, the study as a whole: Ivuxolimab was an agonistic, fully human IgG2 monoclonal antibody directed against OX40 (CD134), a costimulatory receptor. Intravenous ivuxolimab was administered to patients every 2 weeks at six dose levels: 0.01, 0.1, 0.3, 1.5, 3 and 10 mg/kg. Of the approximately 50 dose-escalation patients, hepatocellular carcinoma was present in some 19, melanoma in around 15, renal cell carcinoma in 9 and head and neck cancer in 9. In the dose-escalation cohort, more than 80% of patients were male, and the mean age was approximately 60 years with a range of about 20 to 80. Patients were allowed to have had prior anti-PD-1, anti-PD-L1 or anti-CTLA-4 therapy, and around two fifths of the dose-escalation patients had been treated with checkpoint inhibitors. Partial responses occurred in three dose-escalation patients: two with cutaneous melanoma and one with hepatocellular carcinoma. Peripheral TCRbeta sequencing aimed to test whether ivuxolimab altered TCR sequence diversity and caused clonal T-cell expansion. The monotherapy dose-escalation portion (N ≈ 57 patients) of the phase I ivuxolimab trial is reported in the paper. What the study reported, not specific to this receptor: After ivuxolimab, expanded clones were on average more numerous among CD8+ T cells than among CD4+ T cells. At doses from 0.1 to 3.0 mg/kg, clonal expansion was seen in both CD4+ and CD8+ blood T cells between baseline and week 6. Antigen specificity was not determined for the clonally expanded peripheral T cells. In the 0.1-3.0 mg/kg groups, partial responders were among the patients with the lowest normalized peripheral clonal expansion, particularly in CD8+ T cells. Low levels of normalized T-cell clonal expansion were also seen in some patients who did not respond.

The trial excluded patients who had a history of autoimmune disease or were on systemic immunosuppression. Peripheral blood for TCR sequencing was drawn from every dose cohort at baseline, at cycle 4 day 1 and at cycle 7 day 1. Samples were obtained from an open-label, multicenter, first-in-human phase I dose-escalation trial of ivuxolimab. Adults with locally advanced or metastatic melanoma, renal cell, hepatocellular, or head and neck squamous cell carcinoma were enrolled in the trial. Before TCR sequencing, CD4+ T cells and CD8+ T cells were sorted from peripheral blood as separate populations. This receptor chain uses TRBV2 and TRBJ1-1, and TRBD1 may be the D gene, going by 6 matching bases. This TCR came from an adult with an advanced solid tumor such as melanoma, head and neck, liver or kidney cancer. The sequencing here drew on CD4+ or CD8+ T cells sorted from blood, taken in a trial of the OX40 agonist ivuxolimab. The sequenced DNA is TGTGCCAGCACGGACAGCCTGAACACTGAAGCTTTCTTT. Its translation reads: CASTDSLNTEAFF.